This T cell receptor beta chain was recovered during a study of blood T cell repertoires in COVID-19. At the level of the study: Collection of acute and convalescent COVID-19 samples took place in the United States, Italy and Spain. T cells, B-cell-depleted T cells, or PBMCs provided the cDNA or gDNA that served as material.

Original data processing: Estimates of nucleated cell counts were drawn from the amplification of reference gene primers. The assay was immunoSEQ multiplex PCR, and TCRdb's table has in-frame clones only and misses some. For V, J and clone size, that table is used; D and trimming come from the DNA. This table has fewer than 250,000 clones, approximately 85% appearing once. This clone has just a few counts. With V trimmed by 9 bases and J by 0 bases, 7 bases remained unmatched. Per germline, CDR1 MNHEY and CDR2 SVGAGI. The CDR3 loop spans 14 amino acids. Self-reported history from a screening survey and questionnaire set each donor's cohort.

The receptor was isolated from a woman in her forties or fifties with acute COVID-19. This chain joins TRBV6-5 and TRBJ1-1; 7 bases fit TRBD1. Sequencing input: PBMCs or T cells enriched from blood (not recorded which). As DNA, the CDR3 is TGTGCCAGTCTTAGAGACAGGGTGAACACTGAAGCTTTCTTT. Its translation is CASLRDRVNTEAFF.